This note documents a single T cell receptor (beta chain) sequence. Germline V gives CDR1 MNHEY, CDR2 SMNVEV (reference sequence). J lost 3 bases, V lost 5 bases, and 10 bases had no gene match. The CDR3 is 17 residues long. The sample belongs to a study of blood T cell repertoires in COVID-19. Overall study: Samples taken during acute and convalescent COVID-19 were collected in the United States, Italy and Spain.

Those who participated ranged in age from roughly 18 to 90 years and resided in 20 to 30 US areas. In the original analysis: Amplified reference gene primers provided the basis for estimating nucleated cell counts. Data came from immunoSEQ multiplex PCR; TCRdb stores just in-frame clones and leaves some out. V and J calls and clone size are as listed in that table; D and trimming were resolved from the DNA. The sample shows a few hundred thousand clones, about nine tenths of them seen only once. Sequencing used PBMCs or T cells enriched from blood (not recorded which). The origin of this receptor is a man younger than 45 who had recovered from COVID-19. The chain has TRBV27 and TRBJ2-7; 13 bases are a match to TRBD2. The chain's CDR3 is CASSPRTSGSSYYEQYF. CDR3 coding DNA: TGTGCCAGCAGTCCCCGGACTAGCGGGAGTTCGTACTACGAGCAGTACTTC.